These 19 T cell receptor beta chains were all obtained from the same sample, sequenced in a study of cytomegalovirus exposure and HLA in healthy donors. The PCR ran on 60 Vbeta and 13 Jbeta primers. TCRdb keeps only in-frame clones here, not all; method: immunoSEQ multiplex PCR. The table includes approximately 220,000 clones, approximately 80% detected once. Sequencing was done on a sample of PBMCs. All receptors come from a man aged 30 to 45 in good health and CMV-seronegative.

This clone turned up a few times. This chain links TRBV9 with TRBJ2-3; no reliable D call. Germline CDR1 SGDLS, CDR2 YYNGEE. V lost 3 bases and J 2 bases, leaving 10 bases between the germline ends. The CDR3 contains 14 residues. CDR3 coding DNA: TGTGCCAGCAGCGCAGGCCCTCACACAGATACGCAGTATTTT. Translating gives CASSAGPHTDTQYF.

The chain recombines TRBV6-5 with TRBJ1-5; possible D gene TRBD1, 6 bases. Between the trimmed V and J ends, which lost 5 bases and 2 bases, there was a span of 13 bases. Germline CDR1 reads MNHEY; CDR2 reads SVGAGI. The CDR3 loop spans 15 amino acids. The CDR3 bases are TGTGCCAGCAGTCCCAGGGGCCGCGGCAATCAGCCCCAGCATTTT. It codes for CASSPRGRGNQPQHF.

The gene calls are TRBV5-4 and TRBJ2-3; D is undetermined. V lost 7 bases, J lost 0 bases, and 3 bases lay in between. The CDR3 runs to 11 residues. The germline V gene has CDR1 SGHNT and CDR2 YYREEE (reference sequence). This CDR3 reads CASSSTDTQYF. The CDR3 nucleotides read TGTGCCAGCTCTAGCACAGATACGCAGTATTTT.

The count of this clone is one. V usage is TRBV7-9 and J usage is TRBJ2-1; 8 bases map to TRBD2. The CDR3 consists of 12 residues. Trimming removed 7 bases from V and 10 bases from J; junction bases left unmatched: 6. Germline loops: CDR1 SEHNR, CDR2 FQNEAQ (reference sequence). The CDR3 nucleotides are TGTGCCAGCATCGGGGGGGGGACAGAGCAGTTCTTC. Translated: CASIGGGTEQFF. Based on the CDR3 plus reference TRBV7-9 and TRBJ2-1, the full variable domain is DTGVSQNPRHKITKRGQNVTFRCDPISEHNRLYWYRQTLGQGPEFLTYFQNEAQLEKSRLLSDRFSAERPKGSFSTLEIQRTEQGDSAMYLCASIGGGTEQFFGPGTRLTVL.

This rearrangement joins TRBV27 to TRBJ1-2, with D unresolved. V was trimmed by 2 bases and J by 2 bases, leaving 6 bases between them. Germline lookup yields CDR1 MNHEY and CDR2 SMNVEV (reference sequence). CDR3 length: 13 amino acids. The CDR3: CASSLGQNYGYTF. The CDR3 DNA reads as TGTGCCAGCAGTTTAGGGCAGAACTATGGCTACACCTTC.

The gene calls are TRBV6-1 and TRBJ1-5, with 7 bases that match TRBD1. The germline CDR1 and CDR2 sequences are MNHNS and SASEGT. This CDR3 has 16 residues. Trimming at V came to 0 bases and at J to 7 bases, leaving 9 bases not matched to a gene. The CDR3 here is CASSEAPDRERQPQHF. The DNA of the CDR3 is TGTGCCAGCAGTGAAGCCCCCGACAGGGAGAGACAGCCCCAGCATTTT.

The genes are TRBV27 and TRBJ2-1, with D possibly matching TRBD2 (5 bases). Germline assignment: CDR1 MNHEY and CDR2 SMNVEV (reference sequence). The CDR3 totals 13 residues. The V and J ends lost 2 bases and 9 bases respectively, with 11 bases between them. The CDR3: CASSLPGSGEQFF. CDR3 sequence (DNA): TGTGCCAGCAGTTTACCGGGGTCCGGTGAGCAGTTCTTC.

The gene calls are TRBV7-2 and TRBJ2-7; D is perhaps TRBD2 (6 bases). The CDR3 contains 13 residues. In germline, CDR1 is SGHTA, CDR2 FQGNSA. The ends were cut back, 5 bases at V and 6 bases at J, with 14 bases in the middle. CDR3 protein: CASSLTGVTEQYF. The CDR3 nucleotides read TGTGCCAGCAGCCTCACGGGGGTTACCGAGCAGTACTTC.

This chain joins TRBV18 and TRBJ2-1; 9 bases fit TRBD2. This CDR3 region has 16 residues. J gave up 4 bases and V 2 bases, and 6 bases lay outside the gene matches. CDR1 and CDR2 (germline): KGHSH, LQKENI. The CDR3: CASSPIAGDLYNEQFF. The CDR3 DNA follows: TGTGCCAGCTCACCAATAGCGGGGGACCTTTACAATGAGCAGTTCTTC.

The chain joins TRBV10-1 to TRBJ2-7; TRBD1 matches at 9 bases. In germline, CDR1 is WNHNN, CDR2 SYGVQD (reference sequence). This CDR3 has 15 residues. The V segment lost 3 bases and the J segment 7 bases; nucleotides outside the gene matches: 10. The CDR3 region is CASSEPGTGKGEQYF. CDR3 DNA sequence: TGCGCCAGCAGTGAACCCGGGACAGGGAAGGGGGAGCAGTACTTC.

V gene TRBV11-2 combines with J gene TRBJ2-1; 7 bases fit TRBD2. Trimming at V came to 6 bases and at J to 3 bases, leaving 8 bases not matched to a gene. The V gene's germline CDR1 is SGHAT and CDR2 FQNNGV. The CDR3 runs 15 residues. The CDR3 DNA sequence: TGTGCCAGCAGGAACCCGTGGGGGGGCTACAATGAGCAGTTCTTC. This gives the protein CASRNPWGGYNEQFF.

In DNA, the CDR3 is TGCGCCAGCAGCCCGGGACCTAGCGCCTACGAGCAGTACTTC. Protein sequence: CASSPGPSAYEQYF. The gene calls are TRBV4-1 and TRBJ2-7; possible D gene TRBD2, 6 bases. The CDR3 is 14 residues long. V was cut by 4 bases and J by 2 bases, with 12 bases left in between. Germline CDR1 is MGHRA and CDR2 is YSYEKL.

This chain connects TRBV7-9 to TRBJ2-7; D call uncertain. V was cut by 6 bases and J by 0 bases, with 9 bases left in between. CDR3 length: 13 residues. The V gene's germline CDR1 is SEHNR and CDR2 FQNEAQ (reference sequence). The DNA of the CDR3 is TGTGCCAGCAGTTCACAGAGCTCCTACGAGCAGTACTTC. Residues: CASSSQSSYEQYF. Full variable domain (outside the CDR3, taken from reference TRBV7-9 and TRBJ2-7): DTGVSQNPRHKITKRGQNVTFRCDPISEHNRLYWYRQTLGQGPEFLTYFQNEAQLEKSRLLSDRFSAERPKGSFSTLEIQRTEQGDSAMYLCASSSQSSYEQYFGPGTRLTVT.

V gene TRBV27 combines with J gene TRBJ2-7; TRBD1 matches 9 bases. Germline trimming cut 5 bases from V and 2 bases from J; bases unmatched to any gene: 7. CDR3 size: 15 residues. Germline V gives CDR1 MNHEY, CDR2 SMNVEV (reference sequence). CDR3 region: CASSITGTGPYEQYF. Here the CDR3 DNA reads TGTGCCAGCAGTATAACCGGGACAGGGCCCTACGAGCAGTACTTC.

This clone has just one count. The chain joins TRBV5-6 to TRBJ2-3; weak D call: TRBD1 (5 bases). The ends were cut back, 5 bases at V and 2 bases at J, with 9 bases in the middle. The CDR3 is 13 amino acids. The germline V gene encodes CDR1 SGHDT and CDR2 YYEEEE. CDR3 in amino acids: CASRGPHTDTQYF. CDR3 nucleotide sequence: TGTGCCAGCAGGGGGCCCCACACAGATACGCAGTATTTT.

The chain uses TRBV28 and TRBJ1-3; tentatively, D is TRBD1 (5 bases). This CDR3 spans 15 amino acids. V was clipped by 2 bases and J by 2 bases, with 10 bases between them. Germline CDR1 is MDHEN and CDR2 is SYDVKM. The CDR3 reads CASSLQGPPGNTIYF. DNA of the CDR3: TGTGCCAGCAGTTTACAGGGCCCTCCTGGAAACACCATATATTTT.

The chain recombines TRBV6-5 with TRBJ2-1, with D maybe TRBD1 (5 bases). Germline CDR1 reads MNHEY; CDR2 reads SVGAGI. The CDR3 sequence is 15 residues long. The germline V and J ends were trimmed by 2 bases and 0 bases, with 8 bases remaining between them. The CDR3 sequence: CASSYQGSSYNEQFF. CDR3 bases: TGTGCCAGCAGTTACCAGGGCAGCTCCTACAATGAGCAGTTCTTC.

The J gene is TRBJ1-2, the V gene TRBV11-2; no clear D. This CDR3 has 13 residues. CDR1 and CDR2 (germline): SGHAT, FQNNGV. The ends were cut back, 8 bases at V and 6 bases at J, with 16 bases in the middle. The CDR3 reads CASGTAGGDGYTF. The CDR3 bases are TGTGCCAGCGGTACAGCAGGAGGAGATGGCTACACCTTC.

CDR3 protein: CAIAGQGVNEKLFF. CDR3 nucleotides: TGTGCCATCGCGGGACAGGGAGTTAATGAAAAACTGTTTTTT. The chain uses TRBV7-9 and TRBJ1-4; 9 nucleotides match TRBD1. The ends lost 10 bases at V and 4 bases at J; junction bases unmatched: 7. CDR3 size: 14 residues. The germline CDR1 and CDR2 sequences are SEHNR and FQNEAQ (reference sequence).